This T cell receptor (beta chain) was documented in a study of OX40 agonist ivuxolimab in advanced cancers. Turning to the overall study: Ivuxolimab was an agonistic, fully human IgG2 monoclonal antibody directed against OX40 (CD134), a costimulatory receptor. Of the approximately 53 patients in dose escalation, about 20 had hepatocellular carcinoma, about 15 had melanoma, 9 had renal cell carcinoma and 9 had head and neck cancer. Patients were allowed to have had prior anti-PD-1, anti-PD-L1 or anti-CTLA-4 therapy, and 30% to 40% of the dose-escalation patients had been treated with checkpoint inhibitors. Partial responses occurred in three dose-escalation patients, of whom one had hepatocellular carcinoma and two had cutaneous melanoma. Intravenous ivuxolimab was administered to patients every 2 weeks at six dose levels: 0.01, 0.1, 0.3, 1.5, 3 and 10 mg/kg. Peripheral TCRbeta sequencing aimed to test whether ivuxolimab altered TCR sequence diversity and caused clonal T-cell expansion. The monotherapy dose-escalation portion (N of about 52 patients) of the phase I ivuxolimab trial is reported in the paper. A male proportion of approximately 83% and a mean age of around 60 years, ranging from 23 to 79, were recorded for the dose-escalation cohort.

Taken from the germline V gene, the CDR1 and CDR2 loops are SGHTA and FQGTGA. Compared with germline, V lacks 4 bases and J lacks 5 bases; bases without a gene match: 5. Reading from cysteine to phenylalanine, the CDR3 counts 16 amino acids. The DNA shown is the 48-base CDR3, in frame from base 1. Worth noting for this clone: No antigen is known for it. Per-base quality was not reported, and no clone a single base away is much larger than it.

The paper as a whole reports these results and caveats: After ivuxolimab, more expanded clones were found on average in CD8+ T cells than in CD4+ T cells. At doses of 0.1 to 3.0 mg/kg, clonal expansion of both CD4+ and CD8+ T cells in blood was seen between baseline and week 6. Low levels of normalized T-cell clonal expansion were also seen in some nonresponding patients. In partial responders in the 0.1-3.0 mg/kg groups, normalized peripheral clonal expansion was found to be among the lowest, especially among CD8+ T cells. Antigen specificity was not determined for the clonally expanded peripheral T cells.

The trial excluded patients who had a history of autoimmune disease or were on systemic immunosuppression. Peripheral blood for TCR sequencing was collected from all dose cohorts at baseline, on cycle 4 day 1, and on cycle 7 day 1. Samples were obtained from an open-label, multicenter, first-in-human phase I dose-escalation trial of ivuxolimab. The trial enrolled adults with locally advanced or metastatic head and neck squamous cell, hepatocellular, melanoma or renal cell carcinoma. Before TCR sequencing, CD4+ T cells and CD8+ T cells from peripheral blood were sorted into separate populations. For sequencing of the TCRbeta CDR3 region, genomic DNA was extracted from the sorted cells. TCRbeta CDR3 regions were sequenced using the immunoSEQ Assay. The source is immuneACCESS, and TCRdb retained only in-frame sequences with V and J called. Part of the clones is not carried over; for the studies checked, unresolved V genes explain less than half of this, and the remainder is unexplained. Within this sample are roughly 89,000 clones, with roughly 90% of them counted one time only. 0.33% of the sample belongs to the ten largest clones.

The specimen was CD4+ or CD8+ T cells sorted from blood, collected in a trial of the OX40 agonist ivuxolimab. The sequence is built from TRBV7-3 and TRBJ2-3, with 14 middle bases fitting TRBD2. The TCR originated in an adult with an advanced solid tumor such as melanoma, head and neck, liver or kidney cancer. CDR3 protein: CASSYGLAGGLDTQYF. The DNA sequence is TGTGCCAGCAGCTACGGACTAGCGGGAGGTCTAGATACGCAGTATTTT.